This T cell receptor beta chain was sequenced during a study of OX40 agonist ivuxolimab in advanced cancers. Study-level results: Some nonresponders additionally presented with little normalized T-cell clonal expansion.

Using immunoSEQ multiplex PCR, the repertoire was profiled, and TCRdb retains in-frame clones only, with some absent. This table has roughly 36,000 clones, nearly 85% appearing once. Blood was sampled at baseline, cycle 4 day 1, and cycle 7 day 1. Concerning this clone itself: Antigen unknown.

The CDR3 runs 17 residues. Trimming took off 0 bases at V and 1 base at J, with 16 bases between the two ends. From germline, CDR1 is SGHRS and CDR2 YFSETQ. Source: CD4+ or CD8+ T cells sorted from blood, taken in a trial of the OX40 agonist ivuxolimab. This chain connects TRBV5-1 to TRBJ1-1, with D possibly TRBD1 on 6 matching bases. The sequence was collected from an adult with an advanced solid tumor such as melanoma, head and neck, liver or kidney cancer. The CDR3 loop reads CASSLEFRGLGNTEAFF. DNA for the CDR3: TGCGCCAGCAGCTTGGAATTTCGGGGGCTGGGGAACACTGAAGCTTTCTTT.